This T cell receptor beta chain originates from a study of neurological immune-mediated disorders. Study results and limitations: The greatest degree of TCR clonal expansion was observed in HTLV-1-associated myelopathy, with the lowest in multiple sclerosis, below that of healthy controls. When grouped phylogenetically, the repertoires of 18 of the 34 multiple sclerosis patients fell together in one related-CDR3 cluster, which is a possible signature.

The CDR3 length is 11 residues. Trimming stripped 2 bases from V and 10 bases from J, with 5 bases between. The cDNA was synthesized by means of template-switch 5'RACE, which was carried out with 10-nucleotide random UMIs. TCRdb passed the 5' RACE reads through MiXCR, listing each CDR3 protein once. Of 87,000 or so distinct CDR3 sequences listed, roughly 4% are singletons. This clonotype was seen ten or more times. As yet, its antigen is unknown. This sequence originates from a woman aged 18-29 years with multiple sclerosis. This rearrangement joins TRBV12-3 or TRBV12-4 to TRBJ2-2; the D is unclear. The sample consisted of PBMCs. This CDR3 reads CASSLSLELFF. CDR3 coding DNA: TGTGCCAGCAGTTTATCCCTGGAGCTGTTTTTT.